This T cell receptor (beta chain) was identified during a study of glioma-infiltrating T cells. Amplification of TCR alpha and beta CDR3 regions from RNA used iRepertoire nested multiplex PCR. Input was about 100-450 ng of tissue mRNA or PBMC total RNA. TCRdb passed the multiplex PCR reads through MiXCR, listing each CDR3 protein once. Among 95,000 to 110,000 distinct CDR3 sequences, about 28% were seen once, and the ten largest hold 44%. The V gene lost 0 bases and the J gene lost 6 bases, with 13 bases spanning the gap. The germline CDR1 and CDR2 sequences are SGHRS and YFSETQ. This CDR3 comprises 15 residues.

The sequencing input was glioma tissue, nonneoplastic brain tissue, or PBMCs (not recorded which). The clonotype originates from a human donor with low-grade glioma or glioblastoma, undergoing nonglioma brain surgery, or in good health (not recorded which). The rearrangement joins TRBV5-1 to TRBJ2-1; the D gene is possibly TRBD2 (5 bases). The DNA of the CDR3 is TGCGCCAGCAGCTTGGTTCTAGCAGTAACCAATGAGCAGTTCTTC. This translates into CASSLVLAVTNEQFF.